This T cell receptor (beta chain) was documented in a study of blood T cell repertoires in COVID-19. About the study: In each case, the material was cDNA or gDNA derived from T cells, B-cell-depleted T cells, or PBMCs.

This CDR3 spans 14 amino acids. V was pared by 8 bases and J by 8 bases, with 6 bases of the junction left unmatched. Germline lookup yields CDR1 SNHLY and CDR2 FYNNEI. This table comes from immunoSEQ multiplex PCR, and its TCRdb copy is limited to in-frame clones, with some not included. The sample has 250,000 or so clones, almost 90% seen once. Material: peripheral blood. The genes are TRBV2 and TRBJ1-4; 12 nucleotides match TRBD1. This receptor was taken from a woman in her fifties or sixties with acute or convalescent COVID-19. CDR3 loop: CASGRDRGLEKLFF. Written as DNA, the CDR3 is TGTGCCAGCGGACGGGACAGGGGGCTAGAAAAACTGTTTTTT.